The source of this T cell receptor beta chain is a study of blood T cell repertoires in COVID-19. The data were produced by immunoSEQ multiplex PCR, yet TCRdb's version contains in-frame clones alone and is incomplete. The table has about 160,000 clones, roughly 80% seen once. The CDR3 contains 15 residues. The V gene lost 6 bases and the J gene lost 1 base, with 15 bases spanning the gap. CDR1 SGHTA and CDR2 FQGTGA come from the germline V gene. The sequence was collected from a man aged 55 to 70 with acute or convalescent COVID-19. The sequenced sample consisted of peripheral blood. The chain combines TRBV7-3 with TRBJ2-5; perhaps TRBD1 as D (6 bases). CDR3 amino acids: CASSRLGASQETQYF. DNA for the CDR3: TGTGCCAGCAGTCGTCTGGGGGCATCCCAAGAGACCCAGTACTTC.